One sample yielded the 27 T cell receptor beta chains listed below, sequenced in a study of T-cell memory formation after mild COVID-19. TCRdb used MiXCR to reprocess the 5' RACE reads, holding one entry per CDR3 protein. Among around 450,000 distinct CDR3 sequences listed, more than 20% were seen once. What was sequenced was PBMCs or a T cell subset sorted from them (not recorded which). These receptors came from an adult woman who had mild COVID-19 (a few samples of this study predate the infection). Cell type and time point are not known.

The chain combines TRBV5-1 with TRBJ2-7, with D possibly being TRBD1 or TRBD2 (7 bases each). CDR1 is SGHRS and CDR2 is YFSETQ in the germline V gene. Trimming took off 1 base at V and 6 bases at J, with 14 bases between the two ends. This CDR3 comprises 14 residues. CDR3 sequence (DNA): TGCGCCAGCAGCTTGTCAGGGGGAGGGCGCGAGCAGTACTTC. Amino acid sequence: CASSLSGGGREQYF.

This sequence joins TRBV12-3 or TRBV12-4 and TRBJ1-2; 7 bases are shared with TRBD1. There are 13 residues in the CDR3. After removal of 5 bases from V and 7 bases from J, the junction contained 7 bases not matched to a gene. The CDR3 DNA follows: TGTGCCAGCAGTATAGGAGACAGGGTTGGCTACACCTTC. Translating gives CASSIGDRVGYTF.

The rearrangement uses TRBV5-1 and TRBJ2-1, with D uncertain. The CDR3 runs to 13 residues. Trimming left V 0 bases short and J 4 bases short, with 5 bases between. Germline CDR1 reads SGHRS; CDR2 reads YFSETQ. In DNA form, the CDR3 reads TGCGCCAGCAGCTTGGATGCTTACAATGAGCAGTTCTTC. This gives the protein CASSLDAYNEQFF. The variable domain in full, with the rest retrieved from reference TRBV5-1 and TRBJ2-1, is KAGVTQTPRYLIKTRGQQVTLSCSPISGHRSVSWYQQTPGQGLQFLFEYFSETQRNKGNFPGRFSGRQFSNSRSEMNVSTLELGDSALYLCASSLDAYNEQFFGPGTRLTVL.

This clonotype has a handful of counts. V gene TRBV29-1 combines with J gene TRBJ2-4; 7 nucleotides align to TRBD1. After removal of 4 bases from V and 4 bases from J, the junction contained 1 base not matched to a gene. This CDR3 has 12 residues. The germline V gene encodes CDR1 SQVTM and CDR2 ANQGSEA. The CDR3 DNA sequence: TGCAGCGTTGGGGACAGTAAAAACATTCAGTACTTC. This codes for CSVGDSKNIQYF.

The chain is built from TRBV5-1 and TRBJ2-7; tentative D call: TRBD2 (5 bases). The V end was cut by 2 bases, the J end by 3 bases, with 6 bases between. CDR1 SGHRS and CDR2 YFSETQ come from the germline V gene. The CDR3 spans 12 residues. CDR3 protein: CASSFRDYEQYF. CDR3 sequence (DNA): TGCGCCAGCAGCTTCCGGGACTACGAGCAGTACTTC.

This clonotype was seen a handful of times. The chain uses TRBV18 and TRBJ2-7; D is undetermined. Trimming shortened V by 3 bases and J by 1 base, and 7 bases separated the two germline ends. The CDR3 covers 13 residues. The V gene's germline CDR1 is KGHSH and CDR2 LQKENI. The CDR3 region is CASSPLESYEQYF. CDR3 nucleotides: TGTGCCAGCTCACCCCTAGAATCCTACGAGCAGTACTTC.

The sample holds a few counts of this clonotype. The chain couples TRBV4-3 to TRBJ2-3; D not resolved. CDR1 LGHNA and CDR2 YSLEER come from the germline V gene. The CDR3 is made up of 16 amino acids. V lost 6 bases to trimming and J lost 1 base, with 17 bases between them. This CDR3 reads CASSQTPPGGTDTQYF. In nucleotides, the CDR3 is TGCGCCAGCAGTCAAACGCCCCCAGGAGGCACAGATACGCAGTATTTT.

The chain combines TRBV29-1 with TRBJ2-7; maybe TRBD1 (6 bases). The V gene's germline CDR1 is SQVTM and CDR2 ANQGSEA. This CDR3 comprises 12 residues. V was shortened by 6 bases and J by 0 bases, with 9 bases between the two germline ends. The DNA for the CDR3 is TGCAGCGTCTGGGACAACTCCTACGAGCAGTACTTC. Protein sequence: CSVWDNSYEQYF.

This clonotype was counted ten times or more. V usage is TRBV5-6 and J usage is TRBJ2-7; D unclear. Trimming left V 3 bases short and J 1 base short, with 5 bases between. The V gene's germline CDR1 is SGHDT and CDR2 YYEEEE. The CDR3 spans 12 residues. CDR3 protein: CASSYGSYEQYF. The CDR3, as DNA: TGTGCCAGCAGCTATGGATCCTACGAGCAGTACTTC.

V and J are TRBV10-3 and TRBJ2-3; TRBD1 is a possible D gene (5 bases). CDR1 and CDR2 (germline): ENHRY, SYGVKD. There are 14 residues in the CDR3. V lost 3 bases and J lost 0, with 7 bases in between. DNA of the CDR3: TGTGCCATCAGTGATCAGGGTAGCACAGATACGCAGTATTTT. It specifies CAISDQGSTDTQYF.

The chain joins TRBV5-6 to TRBJ2-3, with D possibly matching TRBD2 (5 bases). This CDR3 comprises 13 residues. V shed 3 bases and J shed 5 bases, with 10 bases lying between them. The V gene's germline CDR1 is SGHDT and CDR2 YYEEEE. CDR3 protein: CASSSAGGDTQYF. Here the CDR3 DNA reads TGTGCCAGCAGCTCGGCGGGTGGAGATACGCAGTATTTT.

V usage is TRBV7-2 and J usage is TRBJ1-5; weak D call: TRBD1 (6 bases). Germline V gene sequence: CDR1 SGHTA, CDR2 FQGNSA. This CDR3 has 14 residues. The ends were cut back, 5 bases at V and 3 bases at J, with 11 bases in the middle. The DNA for the CDR3 is TGTGCCAGCAGCCCACAGGGCCCCAATCAGCCCCAGCATTTT. As protein: CASSPQGPNQPQHF. Full variable domain (missing parts from reference TRBV7-2 and TRBJ1-5): GAGVSQSPSNKVTEKGKDVELRCDPISGHTALYWYRQSLGQGLEFLIYFQGNSAPDKSGLPSDRFSAERTGGSVSTLTIQRTQQEDSAVYLCASSPQGPNQPQHFGDGTRLSIL.

This chain links TRBV5-6 with TRBJ1-1; D uncertain. Trimming removed 0 bases at V and 8 bases at J, with 11 bases between. The CDR3 runs to 13 residues. Germline V gene data show CDR1 as SGHDT and CDR2 as YYEEEE. CDR3 residues: CASSLGGLREAFF. The CDR3 DNA sequence: TGTGCCAGCAGCTTGGGGGGTCTTCGGGAAGCTTTCTTT.

This clonotype was seen only once. The chain recombines TRBV9 with TRBJ2-1; 12 bases are a match to TRBD2. Unmatched junction bases numbered 15, after V lost 5 bases and J lost 0 bases. Germline V CDR1 and CDR2: SGDLS, YYNGEE. CDR3 size: 20 residues. DNA of the CDR3: TGTGCCAGCAGTGACCCACTAGCGGGAGGACCCACTATCTCCTACAATGAGCAGTTCTTC. Its translation is CASSDPLAGGPTISYNEQFF.

The chain couples TRBV9 to TRBJ2-3; 7 bases are a match to TRBD2. Germline CDR1 SGDLS, CDR2 YYNGEE. The ends lost 2 bases at V and 4 bases at J; junction bases unmatched: 7. This CDR3 spans 15 amino acids. CDR3 nucleotide sequence: TGTGCCAGCAGCGTGTGGGGGGGATCGGCAGATACGCAGTATTTT. Translated, it gives CASSVWGGSADTQYF.

The table lists this clonotype with a few counts. In nucleotides, the CDR3 is TGTGCCAGCACGGAGGCTAGCAATCAGCCCCAGCATTTT. It yields the protein CASTEASNQPQHF. The gene calls are TRBV6-2 or TRBV6-3 and TRBJ1-5; no firm D call. The length of the CDR3 is 13 residues. Between the trimmed V and J ends, which lost 7 bases and 0 bases, there was a span of 7 bases. Germline V gives CDR1 MNHEY, CDR2 SVGEGT.

The sample holds a few counts of this clonotype. V usage is TRBV5-5 and J usage is TRBJ1-2, with D possibly matching TRBD1 (6 bases). Germline V gives CDR1 SGHKS, CDR2 YYEKEE (reference sequence). The V gene lost 3 bases and the J gene lost 8 bases, with 17 bases spanning the gap. This CDR3 contains 14 residues. Here the CDR3 reads CASSSMQGNWGYTF. CDR3 DNA sequence: TGTGCCAGCAGCTCGATGCAGGGGAACTGGGGCTACACCTTC. The full variable domain, with the rest looked up from reference TRBV5-5 and TRBJ1-2, is DAGVTQSPTHLIKTRGQQVTLRCSPISGHKSVSWYQQVLGQGPQFIFQYYEKEERGRGNFPDRFSARQFPNYSSELNVNALLLGDSALYLCASSSMQGNWGYTFGSGTRLTVV.

This clonotype has ten or more counts. The rearrangement links TRBV13 to TRBJ2-5; 8 nucleotides match TRBD1. This CDR3 is built from 13 residues. V was pared by 4 bases and J by 3 bases, with 1 base of the junction left unmatched. The germline CDR1 and CDR2 sequences are PRHDT and FYEKMQ (reference sequence). The CDR3 DNA follows: TGTGCCAGCAGCTCGGACAGGGAAGAGACCCAGTACTTC. Translation: CASSSDREETQYF. The variable domain in full, completed from reference TRBV13 and TRBJ2-5, reads AAGVIQSPRHLIKEKRETATLKCYPIPRHDTVYWYQQGPGQDPQFLISFYEKMQSDKGSIPDRFSAQQFSDYHSELNMSSLELGDSALYFCASSSDREETQYFGPGTRLLVL.

The genes are TRBV7-6 and TRBJ2-1; 7 bases fit TRBD2. V lost 2 bases, J lost 6 bases, and 7 bases stayed unmatched. Germline values: CDR1 SGHVS, CDR2 FNYEAQ. CDR3 length equals 15 residues. This CDR3 reads CASSLFAGAVNEQFF. The CDR3, as DNA: TGTGCCAGCAGCTTATTCGCGGGAGCGGTCAATGAGCAGTTCTTC. The variable domain in full, with the rest retrieved from reference TRBV7-6 and TRBJ2-1, is GAGVSQSPRYKVTKRGQDVALRCDPISGHVSLYWYRQALGQGPEFLTYFNYEAQQDKSGLPNDRFSAERPEGSISTLTIQRTEQRDSAMYRCASSLFAGAVNEQFFGPGTRLTVL.

V gene TRBV12-3 or TRBV12-4 combines with J gene TRBJ1-3, with a weak D call TRBD1 (6 bases). Deletions cut 4 bases from V and 1 base from J, with 8 bases between. The CDR3 sequence is 14 residues long. CDR3: CASSSRGSGNTIYF. CDR3 nucleotide sequence: TGTGCCAGCAGTTCCAGGGGATCTGGAAACACCATATATTTT.

The rearrangement joins TRBV2 to TRBJ1-2; 9 nucleotides match TRBD1. V was clipped by 7 bases and J by 4 bases; unmatched bases: 10. There are 15 residues in the CDR3. Germline V gene sequence: CDR1 SNHLY, CDR2 FYNNEI. The CDR3 DNA is TGTGCCAGCACAAGAACAGGGGGCACCTCCTATGGCTACACCTTC. This encodes CASTRTGGTSYGYTF.

In its sample, this clonotype was seen a few times. The CDR3 protein is CASSSDGEETQYF. The CDR3 coding sequence is TGTGCCAGCAGCTCCGACGGAGAAGAGACCCAGTACTTC. The J gene is TRBJ2-5, the V gene TRBV7-8; the D is unclear. The CDR3 has 13 residues. Germline loops: CDR1 SGHVS, CDR2 FQNEAQ. Trimming cost V 4 bases and J 3 bases, with 9 bases left between them.

This clonotype was counted only a few times. The V and J genes are TRBV29-1 and TRBJ2-3, with 9 bases that match TRBD2. Trimming at V came to 4 bases and at J to 12 bases, leaving 8 bases not matched to a gene. Germline loops: CDR1 SQVTM, CDR2 ANQGSEA. The CDR3 loop spans 12 amino acids. The CDR3 DNA is TGCAGCGTTGTTGTAGCGGGAGAACAACAGTATTTT. Protein: CSVVVAGEQQYF.

This chain uses TRBV7-3 with TRBJ2-3; possibly TRBD2 for D (6 bases). The V end was cut by 2 bases, the J end by 7 bases, with 16 bases between. CDR1 SGHTA and CDR2 FQGTGA come from the germline V gene. CDR3 size: 15 residues. CDR3 residues: CASSLGWGGVNTQYF. For the CDR3, the DNA is TGTGCCAGCAGCTTAGGGTGGGGAGGAGTGAATACGCAGTATTTT.

This clonotype was counted at least ten times. The chain is built from TRBV7-9 and TRBJ2-7; 10 bases fit TRBD1. The germline gives CDR1 SEHNR, CDR2 FQNEAQ (reference sequence). V was clipped by 4 bases and J by 3 bases; unmatched bases: 3. The CDR3 totals 14 residues. This chain's CDR3 is CASSSGTGVYEQYF. The DNA of the CDR3 is TGTGCCAGCAGCTCCGGGACAGGGGTCTACGAGCAGTACTTC.

This chain connects TRBV15 to TRBJ2-5; D is uncertain. V dropped 3 bases and J dropped 6 bases, with 14 bases sitting between them. Germline assignment: CDR1 LNHNV and CDR2 YYDKDF (reference sequence). This CDR3 contains 14 residues. The DNA for the CDR3 is TGTGCCACCAGCAGGCCCCCCGGGCTCCAGACCCAGTACTTC. It translates to CATSRPPGLQTQYF.

The chain uses TRBV25-1 and TRBJ1-4; tentative D call: TRBD1 (6 bases). V was shortened by 4 bases and J by 1 base, with 19 bases between the two germline ends. Germline assignment: CDR1 MGHDK and CDR2 SYGVNS. The CDR3 covers 18 residues. The CDR3 nucleotides are TGTGCCAGCAGTGCACAGGGCGGTAGAGAGGGAACTAATGAAAAACTGTTTTTT. It is translated as CASSAQGGREGTNEKLFF.